This TCR beta chain was sequenced in a study of cytomegalovirus exposure and HLA in healthy donors. Produced via immunoSEQ multiplex PCR; TCRdb's table is partial and in-frame only. The sample includes tens of thousands of clones, roughly 90% of them seen just once. Comments on this clone: Its antigen remains unknown.

Points from the study as a whole: Some TCR beta chains (more than 150 of them) were listed as cytomegalovirus-associated. The classifier was said to identify cytomegalovirus status with high specificity and sensitivity.

The donors belonged to the roughly 110-subject validation cohort, separate from the 666-subject first cohort. Trimming removed 0 bases from V and 10 bases from J; junction bases left unmatched: 4. In germline, CDR1 is MNHNY, CDR2 SVGAGI (reference sequence). The CDR3 consists of 13 residues. The chain employs TRBV6-6 and TRBJ1-1; 8 nucleotides align to TRBD1. This clonotype was obtained from a man aged 18 to 30 in good health and CMV-seronegative. The source material was PBMCs. DNA of the CDR3: TGTGCCAGCAGTTACTCGGACAGGGTTGGAGCTTTCTTT. It yields the protein CASSYSDRVGAFF.